Listed below are T cell receptor beta chains from one sample, sequenced in a study of CD8+ T cells in alopecia areata. Sequencing used immunoSEQ multiplex PCR; TCRdb keeps in-frame clones, though not all of them. Of approximately 160,000 clones listed, approximately 57% are singletons. Source: CD4+ T cells sorted from blood, taken at week 24, from a patient treated with tofacitinib. These receptors came from a human donor with alopecia areata. The CDR3 runs from the conserved cysteine through the conserved F or W. The order of the fields is J gene, V gene, D gene, clone size, CDR3 protein. D genes are given only for firm matches. Some rows have no size entry. The others give once, few or many, or a class for an expanded clone.

>TRBJ1-1|TRBV29-1|.|.
CSVVGRLQNTEAFF
>TRBJ2-7|TRBV14|.|.
CASSQVPGPPYEQYF
>TRBJ1-3|TRBV6-6|.|few
CASSEGQRSGNTIYF
>TRBJ2-3|TRBV7-8|.|.
CASSPTAANTQYF
>TRBJ2-5|TRBV6-5|TRBD1|few
CASTGQGSAQYF
>TRBJ1-2|TRBV7-9|TRBD1|few
CASSLVGGANYGYTF
>TRBJ2-7|TRBV4-1|.|few
CASSQVSSAMRNEQYF
>TRBJ1-5|TRBV23-1|.|.
CASSQGTRSRNQPQHF
>TRBJ1-2|TRBV30|.|.
CATPGAQEGYGYTF
>TRBJ1-1|TRBV7-7|.|few
CASSLDVNTEAFF
>TRBJ1-2|TRBV30|TRBD1|.
CAWRRMDRPGYGYTF
>TRBJ1-1|TRBV7-2|.|.
CASSPRRTEAFF
>TRBJ1-1|TRBV7-9|TRBD1|.
CASSSIEGQGKSEAFF
>TRBJ2-5|TRBV7-3|.|.
CASSSGYQETQYF
>TRBJ1-6|TRBV4-1|TRBD1|.
CASSQEGQGGNSPLHF
>TRBJ2-1|TRBV29-1|.|.
CSVPNEQFF
>TRBJ2-3|TRBV29-1|TRBD2|.
CSANPGTSGGDTQYF
>TRBJ1-6|TRBV30|.|few
CAWSGGRRYSPLHF
>TRBJ1-2|TRBV2|TRBD1|.
CASSVQGAVYGYTF
>TRBJ2-7|TRBV7-9|.|few
CASSLGQGAYEQYF
>TRBJ2-5|TRBV4-2|.|.
CASSQDFGLSRETQYF
>TRBJ1-4|TRBV30|.|.
CAWGGTDGEKLFF
>TRBJ1-6|TRBV6-5|.|once
CASRTQTGVNSPLHF
>TRBJ2-1|TRBV15|.|.
CATSRDRGWGEQFF
>TRBJ2-1|TRBV2|.|.
CASRGDYNEQFF
>TRBJ2-6|TRBV30|.|.
CAWSFTGSGANVLTF
>TRBJ2-2|TRBV6-5|.|.
CASGPTYRNTGELFF
>TRBJ2-7|TRBV7-2|.|.
CASSLVPTPQSYEQYF
>TRBJ2-1|TRBV2|TRBD2|.
CASSEGAGVEFF
>TRBJ2-7|TRBV6-5|.|.
CASSYLNEQYF
>TRBJ1-5|TRBV2|.|few
CASAPRQNSNQPQHF
>TRBJ1-1|TRBV29-1|.|.
CSVAPLVGRLNTEAFF
>TRBJ2-5|TRBV5-1|TRBD1|.
CASGTGGVETQYF
>TRBJ2-3|TRBV10-3|.|.
CAIRTGISTDTQYF
>TRBJ2-1|TRBV29-1|TRBD1|.
CSVERAGGYGNEQFF
>TRBJ2-7|TRBV27|.|.
CASSLDVGRGYEQYF
>TRBJ1-1|TRBV30|TRBD1|.
CAWSATPGQFYAEAFF
>TRBJ2-6|TRBV7-9|TRBD2|few
CASSLGTSGDSGANVLTF
>TRBJ1-5|TRBV15|.|.
CATSRDLGRDAIQPQHF
>TRBJ1-1|TRBV4-1|TRBD1|.
CASSQAYRGRTEAFF
>TRBJ2-2|TRBV15|TRBD1|few
CATSRSTGPTGELFF
>TRBJ1-2|TRBV6-5|.|few
CASSHGQIYGYTF
>TRBJ2-1|TRBV30|.|.
CAWSVWGGLVF
>TRBJ1-5|TRBV5-6|.|.
CASSLGVTGDLRGQPQHF
>TRBJ2-6|TRBV7-2|.|.
CASSPQGSGANVLTF
>TRBJ2-2|TRBV23-1|TRBD1|.
CASGHRGRLTGELFF
>TRBJ1-4|TRBV4-1|.|.
CASSQATGKGEKLFF
>TRBJ2-5|TRBV14|.|few
CASSQRRARRQETQYF
>TRBJ1-1|TRBV29-1|.|few
CSEGSGERELSF
>TRBJ2-1|TRBV29-1|TRBD1|few
CSVREDRGHDEQFF
>TRBJ1-2|TRBV6-5|.|few
CASRRQNYGYTF
>TRBJ1-1|TRBV23-1|.|.
CASSGSDSLGTEAFF
>TRBJ2-7|TRBV30|.|.
CAWSAMNRAEQYF
>TRBJ1-4|TRBV29-1|.|.
CSAKQATNEKLFF